The clone carrying this TCR beta chain was recorded a few times. Its antigen is unidentified. In the study's own analysis: Filtering was not the same, since immunoSEQ gave junction-only sequences without quality scores. Sequenced by immunoSEQ multiplex PCR; TCRdb stores in-frame clones only, minus some. The D gene and trimming were derived from the DNA, and the V and J assignments and clone size from that table. The sample consists of 490,000 or so clones, around 80% of them appearing once. The sample comes from a study of shared clonotypes between healthy human individuals. Germline CDR1 is SGHRS and CDR2 is YFSETQ. The CDR3 is 15 residues long. V was clipped by 4 bases and J by 2 bases, with 16 bases between them. Findings of the study overall: Clonotype sharing among donors likely depends on sequencing depth.

Sequenced sample: PBMCs. The V call is TRBV5-1, the J call TRBJ2-7; D may be TRBD1 (7 bases). The clonotype was recovered from a woman in her thirties or forties in good health. Some clones in this sample may be carry-over from other donors' samples. CDR3 DNA: TGCGCCAGCAGCCTCAGGGGGGAGGCCCCCTACGAGCAGTACTTC. This gives the protein CASSLRGEAPYEQYF.